The 28 T cell receptor beta chains below all came from one sample that was sequenced in a study of T cell clones after liver transplantation. The assay was immunoSEQ multiplex PCR, and TCRdb's table has in-frame clones only and misses some. The sample consists of roughly 100,000 clones, about 81% of them appearing once. Specimen: CD4+ T cells from blood, collected roughly 50 months after liver transplant. The receptors were gathered from a human patient who received a liver transplant. Some T cells may be the graft donor's.

The rearrangement uses TRBV30 and TRBJ2-1, with 13 bases that match TRBD2. Germline values: CDR1 GTSNPN, CDR2 SVGIG (reference sequence). The V and J ends lost 5 bases and 9 bases, in that order; junction bases with no gene match: 10. CDR3 length equals 15 residues. The CDR3 loop is CAWERLAGGRSEQFF. Here the CDR3 DNA reads TGTGCCTGGGAAAGACTAGCGGGAGGAAGGTCTGAGCAGTTCTTC.

The CDR3 protein is CASSPPKGGNYGYTF. In DNA form, the CDR3 reads TGTGCCAGCTCACCACCGAAGGGCGGTAACTATGGCTACACCTTC. V and J are TRBV18 and TRBJ1-2; D is unclear. There are 15 residues in the CDR3. V lost 0 bases and J 1 base, leaving 9 bases between the germline ends. The germline V gene has CDR1 KGHSH and CDR2 LQKENI.

This rearrangement joins TRBV7-7 to TRBJ1-2; the D gene is possibly TRBD1 (6 bases). V gave up 2 bases and J gave up 2 bases, with 12 bases separating them. CDR3 size: 15 residues. Germline CDR1 and CDR2: SSHAT and FNYEAQ (reference sequence). In DNA form, the CDR3 reads TGTGCCAGCAGCTTATCGCGGGGGGCGAACTATGGCTACACCTTC. Encoded protein: CASSLSRGANYGYTF. The full variable domain, its missing parts supplied by reference TRBV7-7 and TRBJ1-2, is GAGVSQSPRYKVTKRGQDVTLRCDPISSHATLYWYQQALGQGPEFLTYFNYEAQPDKSGLPSDRFSAERPEGSISTLTIQRTEQRDSAMYRCASSLSRGANYGYTFGSGTRLTVV.

V is TRBV7-7 and J is TRBJ2-1, with D unclear. The CDR3 consists of 11 residues. Germline loops: CDR1 SSHAT, CDR2 FNYEAQ (reference sequence). Trimming stripped 3 bases from V and 6 bases from J, with 3 bases between. CDR3 amino acids: CASSFANEQFF. The CDR3 region has the DNA TGTGCCAGCAGCTTCGCCAATGAGCAGTTCTTC.

This clone was recorded at least ten times. The gene calls are TRBV19 and TRBJ1-1; D is undetermined. The CDR3 extends over 15 amino acids. V lost 5 bases and J 5 bases, leaving 18 bases between the germline ends. Germline lookup yields CDR1 LNHDA and CDR2 SQIVND (reference sequence). In nucleotides, the CDR3 is TGTGCCAGTAGTCTATCATCGGCGGCAGTAACTGAAGCTTTCTTT. This sequence encodes CASSLSSAAVTEAFF.

This clone has a single count. The CDR3 coding sequence is TGTGCCAGCAGCTTAGACAGGGGGCAGAGCTCCTACGAGCAGTACTTC. This encodes CASSLDRGQSSYEQYF. The genes are TRBV5-4 and TRBJ2-7; 10 nucleotides agree with TRBD1. The V and J ends lost 2 bases and 0 bases, in that order; junction bases with no gene match: 5. The CDR3 has 16 amino acids. CDR1 is SGHNT and CDR2 is YYREEE in the germline V gene (reference sequence).

J is TRBJ1-2 and V is TRBV2; D is unclear. The germline gives CDR1 SNHLY, CDR2 FYNNEI. This CDR3 contains 14 residues. The germline V and J ends were trimmed by 9 bases and 8 bases, with 22 bases remaining between them. The CDR3, as DNA: TGTGCCAGTACATTCTCGGTTGCTCCTATGGGCTACACCTTC. Its translation is CASTFSVAPMGYTF.

The V and J genes are TRBV15 and TRBJ2-7, with unresolved D. With 0 bases removed from V and 3 bases from J, the gap between germline ends came to 6 bases. From germline, CDR1 is LNHNV and CDR2 YYDKDF (reference sequence). This CDR3 comprises 13 residues. The CDR3 sequence is CATSRDFLYEQYF. Written as DNA, the CDR3 is TGTGCCACCAGCAGAGATTTCCTCTACGAGCAGTACTTC. Using reference TRBV15 and TRBJ2-7 for the parts outside the CDR3, the full variable domain is DAMVIQNPRYQVTQFGKPVTLSCSQTLNHNVMYWYQQKSSQAPKLLFHYYDKDFNNEADTPDNFQSRRPNTSFCFLDIRSPGLGDTAMYLCATSRDFLYEQYFGPGTRLTVT.

The V gene is TRBV5-1, the J gene TRBJ2-2, with D perhaps assigned TRBD1 or TRBD2 (5 bases each). CDR1 SGHRS and CDR2 YFSETQ come from the germline V gene. The CDR3 contains 14 residues. V lost 0 bases and J 5 bases, leaving 8 bases between the germline ends. As DNA, the CDR3 is TGCGCCAGCAGCTTGGATGGGGGTACCGGGGAGCTGTTTTTT. Translation gives CASSLDGGTGELFF.

This sequence joins TRBV7-3 and TRBJ2-1, with 12 nucleotides matching TRBD2. Germline CDR1 SGHTA, CDR2 FQGTGA. J was trimmed by 7 bases and V by 1 base; bases with no gene match: 5. The CDR3 covers 16 residues. The CDR3 loop is CASSLSQTSGSNEQFF. CDR3 nucleotides: TGTGCCAGCAGCTTAAGCCAGACTAGCGGGAGTAATGAGCAGTTCTTC.

The genes are TRBV10-3 and TRBJ2-7; no clear D. Trimming stripped 2 bases from V and 5 bases from J, with 10 bases between. The CDR3 runs to 13 residues. Germline V gives CDR1 ENHRY, CDR2 SYGVKD. The CDR3 protein is CAISEAIEDEQYF. In nucleotides, the CDR3 is TGTGCCATCAGTGAGGCGATTGAAGACGAGCAGTACTTC.

V usage is TRBV19 and J usage is TRBJ1-1; tentative D call: TRBD1 (6 bases). CDR3 length equals 15 residues. Germline assignment: CDR1 LNHDA and CDR2 SQIVND (reference sequence). Trimming shortened V by 2 bases and J by 4 bases, and 14 bases separated the two germline ends. The DNA for the CDR3 is TGTGCCAGTAGTATAAGCAGGGGCCGTACCACTGAAGCTTTCTTT. Its protein is CASSISRGRTTEAFF. The full variable domain, rest sourced from reference TRBV19 and TRBJ1-1, is DGGITQSPKYLFRKEGQNVTLSCEQNLNHDAMYWYRQDPGQGLRLIYYSQIVNDFQKGDIAEGYSVSREKKESFPLTVTSAQKNPTAFYLCASSISRGRTTEAFFGQGTRLTVV.

This clone was counted a few times. The chain carries TRBV7-8 and TRBJ1-5; D is undetermined. This CDR3 region has 12 residues. The germline gives CDR1 SGHVS, CDR2 FQNEAQ. Trimming removed 5 bases from V and 10 bases from J, with 12 bases in between. The CDR3 bases are TGTGCCAGCAGCCCGAGGACCAGCCCCCAGCATTTT. Its protein product is CASSPRTSPQHF.

The chain joins TRBV5-4 to TRBJ2-7; TRBD1 agrees at 7 bases. CDR1 and CDR2 (germline): SGHNT, YYREEE (reference sequence). V dropped 2 bases and J dropped 4; count of bases not matched to a gene: 3. This CDR3 region has 13 residues. As DNA, the CDR3 is TGTGCCAGCAGCTTAGACAGGGAGTACGAGCAGTACTTC. Protein: CASSLDREYEQYF.

As concerns this clone: Other DNA sequences in this specimen translate into the identical CDR3. The chain couples TRBV27 to TRBJ1-5; unclear D gene. Trimming took off 2 bases at V and 6 bases at J, with 8 bases between the two ends. Germline assignment: CDR1 MNHEY and CDR2 SMNVEV (reference sequence). The CDR3 sequence is 13 residues long. The CDR3 region has the DNA TGTGCCAGCAGTTTAGAGGGTCTTCAGCCCCAGCATTTT. It yields the protein CASSLEGLQPQHF.

This chain links TRBV2 with TRBJ1-2, with a tentative D call TRBD1 (6 bases). Germline CDR1 reads SNHLY; CDR2 reads FYNNEI. The V end was cut by 6 bases, the J end by 4 bases, with 9 bases between. This CDR3 is 12 amino acids long. DNA of the CDR3: TGTGCCAGCAGAGCAGGGGCCTATGGCTACACCTTC. Translated, it gives CASRAGAYGYTF.

The chain has TRBV2 and TRBJ2-6; TRBD1 matches 7 bases. This CDR3 region has 20 residues. Losses at the gene ends were 2 bases for V and 2 bases for J; bases not matched to a gene: 15. Germline V gene data show CDR1 as SNHLY and CDR2 as FYNNEI. CDR3 residues: CASSEWDPRGRGAGANVLTF. The CDR3 nucleotides are TGTGCCAGCAGTGAATGGGACCCCAGGGGGAGAGGGGCTGGGGCCAACGTCCTGACTTTC.

J is TRBJ1-5 and V is TRBV19; D gene ambiguous. Germline lookup yields CDR1 LNHDA and CDR2 SQIVND (reference sequence). V shed 5 bases and J shed 5 bases, with 13 bases lying between them. The CDR3 loop spans 14 amino acids. CDR3 loop: CASSQKGGYQPQHF. The CDR3 DNA reads TGTGCCAGTAGTCAAAAAGGCGGGTATCAGCCCCAGCATTTT.

CDR3 sequence reads: CASSLVGTGGLYGYTF. The DNA of the CDR3 is TGTGCCAGCAGCTTGGTGGGGACGGGGGGTCTCTATGGCTACACCTTC. This chain links TRBV5-8 with TRBJ1-2; a weak D match, TRBD1 (5 bases). This CDR3 is built from 16 residues. The germline V gene encodes CDR1 SGHTS and CDR2 YDEGEE. The V and J ends lost 0 bases and 4 bases respectively, with 16 bases between them.

The V and J genes are TRBV7-2 and TRBJ1-1, with 7 bases identical to TRBD1. The CDR3 is made up of 16 amino acids. Germline CDR1 reads SGHTA; CDR2 reads FQGNSA. J gave up 1 base and V 2 bases, and 7 bases lay outside the gene matches. In DNA form, the CDR3 reads TGTGCCAGCAGCTTATCCCCCGGGACAGCGAACACTGAAGCTTTCTTT. This codes for CASSLSPGTANTEAFF.

The rearrangement uses TRBV5-4 and TRBJ1-4, with TRBD1 matching 7 bases. Germline V CDR1 and CDR2: SGHNT, YYREEE (reference sequence). Trimming removed 2 bases from V and 3 bases from J; junction bases left unmatched: 7. The CDR3 is made up of 16 amino acids. The CDR3 nucleotides read TGTGCCAGCAGCTTTGGAGGGGGCATATCTAATGAAAAACTGTTTTTT. It codes for CASSFGGGISNEKLFF.

The chain has TRBV7-3 and TRBJ2-1, with D unclear. The V end lost 5 bases, the J end lost 4 bases, and 15 bases lay between the germline ends. The CDR3 sequence is 15 residues long. Germline values: CDR1 SGHTA, CDR2 FQGTGA. The DNA of the CDR3 is TGTGCCAGCAGCCCACACGATGCCGCTTACAATGAGCAGTTCTTC. Translation: CASSPHDAAYNEQFF. Combining the CDR3 with reference TRBV7-3 and TRBJ2-1 gives the whole variable domain GAGVSQTPSNKVTEKGKYVELRCDPISGHTALYWYRQSLGQGPEFLIYFQGTGAADDSGLPNDRFFAVRPEGSVSTLKIQRTERGDSAVYLCASSPHDAAYNEQFFGPGTRLTVL.

The chain joins TRBV5-4 to TRBJ1-3; D not resolved. CDR3 length: 12 amino acids. The germline gives CDR1 SGHNT, CDR2 YYREEE (reference sequence). Trimming removed 1 base at V and 4 bases at J, with 3 bases between. CDR3 region: CASSLPGNTIYF. CDR3 sequence (DNA): TGTGCCAGCAGCTTGCCCGGAAACACCATATATTTT.

CDR3 in amino acids: CASSRRLGNEQFF. Here the CDR3 DNA reads TGTGCCAGCAGCAGGCGACTAGGGAATGAGCAGTTCTTC. The chain carries TRBV7-2 and TRBJ2-1, with D perhaps TRBD2 (6 bases). The germline V and J ends were trimmed by 5 bases and 7 bases, with 12 bases remaining between them. The CDR3 totals 13 residues. In germline, CDR1 is SGHTA, CDR2 FQGNSA.

This sequence joins TRBV7-2 and TRBJ2-1, with 8 bases identical to TRBD2. CDR1 and CDR2 from the germline V gene are SGHTA and FQGNSA. Losses at the gene ends were 4 bases for V and 1 base for J; bases not matched to a gene: 6. The CDR3 totals 16 residues. DNA of the CDR3: TGTGCCAGCAGCTCACTAAGCGGGAGTTCCTACAATGAGCAGTTCTTC. Amino acids: CASSSLSGSSYNEQFF.

This clone was found once. J is TRBJ1-5 and V is TRBV7-9; 7 bases agree with TRBD1. V lost 5 bases to trimming and J lost 5 bases; unmatched junction nucleotides: 6. There are 14 residues in the CDR3. Germline CDR1 and CDR2: SEHNR and FQNEAQ (reference sequence). The chain's CDR3 is CASSGDSDHQPQHF. CDR3 coding DNA: TGTGCCAGCAGCGGGGACAGCGACCATCAGCCCCAGCATTTT.

The chain carries TRBV28 and TRBJ2-2; D uncertain. V dropped 2 bases and J dropped 2 bases, with 0 bases sitting between them. This CDR3 comprises 12 residues. The germline CDR1 and CDR2 sequences are MDHEN and SYDVKM. This CDR3 reads CASSLNTGELFF. The CDR3 DNA reads TGTGCCAGCAGTTTAAACACCGGGGAGCTGTTTTTT.

The chain is built from TRBV5-8 and TRBJ1-2, with 7 nucleotides matching TRBD1. This CDR3 region has 16 residues. Trimming took 4 bases from V and 2 from J; bases not matched to a gene: 11. Per the germline V gene, CDR1 is SGHTS and CDR2 is YDEGEE. As DNA, the CDR3 is TGTGCCAGCAGCCCGGCGGGGGACAGTGACAACTATGGCTACACCTTC. Protein sequence: CASSPAGDSDNYGYTF.